The next 18 T cell receptor beta chains were all read from a single sample in a study of cytomegalovirus exposure and HLA in healthy donors. Only in-frame clones appear in the TCRdb table, and some are missing; sequencing was by immunoSEQ multiplex PCR. Of about 120,000 clones in the sample, about 85% were seen once. Sequencing was done on a sample of PBMCs. Receptors originate from a young man in good health and CMV-seropositive.

This clone was counted a few times. Here the CDR3 DNA reads TGTGCCAGCAGTTTACTGCCCCCAACAGGGGATTATGATTCACCCCTCCACTTT. Its translation is CASSLLPPTGDYDSPLHF. The V and J genes are TRBV27 and TRBJ1-6, with 7 positions matching TRBD1. The germline V gene encodes CDR1 MNHEY and CDR2 SMNVEV (reference sequence). V lost 2 bases to trimming and J lost 8 bases; unmatched junction nucleotides: 15. CDR3 length equals 18 residues.

The rearrangement links TRBV7-2 to TRBJ2-2, with 7 bases that match TRBD1. This CDR3 is 17 amino acids long. The V gene's germline CDR1 is SGHTA and CDR2 FQGNSA. After removal of 2 bases from V and 0 bases from J, the junction contained 6 bases not matched to a gene. This CDR3 is CASSLKGTAPNTGELFF. CDR3 coding DNA: TGTGCCAGCAGCTTAAAGGGGACAGCTCCGAACACCGGGGAGCTGTTTTTT.

The rearrangement links TRBV7-2 to TRBJ1-2; 8 bases line up with TRBD1. The J segment lost 8 bases and the V segment lost 1 base, leaving 18 bases of the junction unmatched. CDR3 length: 18 residues. CDR1 and CDR2 from the germline V gene are SGHTA and FQGNSA. As DNA, the CDR3 is TGTGCCAGCAGCTTAGTTGCGTCGGGAACAGGGGGAATGTGGGGCTACACCTTC. It is translated as CASSLVASGTGGMWGYTF.

The chain links TRBV6-1 to TRBJ2-7; possibly TRBD1 for D (6 bases). CDR3 size: 14 residues. In germline, CDR1 is MNHNS, CDR2 SASEGT. Trimming took off 4 bases at V and 4 bases at J, with 14 bases between the two ends. CDR3 DNA sequence: TGTGCCAGCAGTGGACAGGAAAAGCGGTACGAGCAGTACTTC. Its protein is CASSGQEKRYEQYF.

The V and J genes are TRBV6-6 and TRBJ1-1; D remains ambiguous. The CDR3 totals 12 residues. V lost 7 bases and J lost 5, with 11 bases in between. Germline assignment: CDR1 MNHNY and CDR2 SVGAGI (reference sequence). The CDR3 DNA follows: TGTGCCAGCATTGAGAGGAGGACTGAAGCTTTCTTT. Translation: CASIERRTEAFF.

This chain connects TRBV15 to TRBJ1-1; perhaps TRBD1 as D (5 bases). CDR1 LNHNV and CDR2 YYDKDF come from the germline V gene (reference sequence). This CDR3 has 15 residues. Trimming took 1 base from V and 7 from J, leaving 16 bases between them. The CDR3 DNA reads as TGTGCCACCAGCAGAGTCCCGGGTGGGGCCCTTGAAGCTTTCTTT. Translated: CATSRVPGGALEAFF.

This clone was seen more than once but under ten times. The chain couples TRBV5-1 to TRBJ2-7, with D possibly TRBD1 on 6 matching bases. Between the trimmed V and J ends, which lost 1 base and 12 bases, there was a span of 20 bases. Per the germline V gene, CDR1 is SGHRS and CDR2 is YFSETQ. The CDR3 is 14 amino acids. CDR3 protein: CASSLSQGSHLVYF. The CDR3 bases are TGCGCCAGCAGCTTGAGCCAGGGGTCTCATCTCGTGTACTTC.

The V and J genes are TRBV29-1 and TRBJ2-3; TRBD1 matches 8 bases. V was clipped by 6 bases and J by 4 bases; unmatched bases: 3. CDR1 and CDR2 (germline): SQVTM, ANQGSEA. The length of the CDR3 is 12 residues. CDR3 coding DNA: TGCAGCGTCCTGACAGGGGCAGATACGCAGTATTTT. This encodes CSVLTGADTQYF.

The chain combines TRBV28 with TRBJ2-7; D gene uncertain. The CDR3 covers 11 residues. Germline CDR1 reads MDHEN; CDR2 reads SYDVKM. The ends were cut back, 5 bases at V and 6 bases at J, with 8 bases in the middle. As DNA, the CDR3 is TGTGCCAGCAGTCTTCACGGCGAGCAGTACTTC. Amino acids: CASSLHGEQYF. The full variable domain, completed using reference TRBV28 and TRBJ2-7, is DVKVTQSSRYLVKRTGEKVFLECVQDMDHENMFWYRQDPGLGLRLIYFSYDVKMKEKGDIPEGYSVSREKKERFSLILESASTNQTSMYLCASSLHGEQYFGPGTRLTVT.

The genes are TRBV19 and TRBJ2-2; possible D gene TRBD1, 7 bases. Germline lookup yields CDR1 LNHDA and CDR2 SQIVND (reference sequence). V lost 10 bases to trimming and J lost 4 bases, with 19 bases between them. The length of the CDR3 is 15 residues. The CDR3 sequence: CATTAGGLGTGELFF. As DNA, the CDR3 is TGTGCCACCACTGCAGGGGGGCTGGGCACCGGGGAGCTGTTTTTT.

This chain joins TRBV2 and TRBJ1-1, with a weak D call TRBD1 (6 bases). With 6 bases removed from V and 8 bases from J, the gap between germline ends came to 10 bases. The CDR3 is 11 amino acids. Per the germline V gene, CDR1 is SNHLY and CDR2 is FYNNEI. CDR3 sequence (DNA): TGTGCCAGCAGAGTAACAGGGGAAGCTTTCTTT. It is translated as CASRVTGEAFF. Full variable domain (outside the CDR3, taken from reference TRBV2 and TRBJ1-1): EPEVTQTPSHQVTQMGQEVILRCVPISNHLYFYWYRQILGQKVEFLVSFYNNEISEKSEIFDDQFSVERPDGSNFTLKIRSTKLEDSAMYFCASRVTGEAFFGQGTRLTVV.

J is TRBJ2-7 and V is TRBV5-1, with 8 positions matching TRBD1. Germline trimming cut 4 bases from V and 3 bases from J; bases unmatched to any gene: 6. The CDR3 is 14 amino acids. CDR1 is SGHRS and CDR2 is YFSETQ in the germline V gene. CDR3 protein: CASSHTGGIYEQYF. The CDR3 nucleotides are TGCGCCAGCAGCCACACAGGGGGGATCTACGAGCAGTACTTC.

This clone occurred once. The sample holds other DNA sequences that translate to the same CDR3. The rearrangement links TRBV5-6 to TRBJ1-1; a possible D gene is TRBD1 (5 bases). CDR1 and CDR2 (germline): SGHDT, YYEEEE. The CDR3 consists of 13 residues. V dropped 0 bases and J dropped 4 bases, with 7 bases sitting between them. The CDR3 coding sequence is TGTGCCAGCAGCTTGGGGGGCGGCACTGAAGCTTTCTTT. Residues: CASSLGGGTEAFF.

This sequence joins TRBV7-2 and TRBJ1-2, with D perhaps TRBD1 (6 bases). Germline CDR1 reads SGHTA; CDR2 reads FQGNSA. The germline V and J ends were trimmed by 5 bases and 6 bases, with 22 bases remaining between them. The CDR3 runs to 16 residues. Here the CDR3 reads CASSASRDTLLHGYTF. In DNA, the CDR3 is TGTGCCAGCAGCGCGAGCCGGGACACCTTACTCCATGGCTACACCTTC.

The chain links TRBV4-2 to TRBJ2-2; weak D call: TRBD1 (6 bases). V lost 3 bases to trimming and J lost 1 base, with 6 bases between them. The V gene's germline CDR1 is LGHNA and CDR2 YNFKEQ. This CDR3 is 14 amino acids long. The CDR3 nucleotides are TGTGCCAGCAGCCAGGGACAGAACACCGGGGAGCTGTTTTTT. It specifies CASSQGQNTGELFF.

This chain uses TRBV29-1 with TRBJ2-7, with TRBD1 matching over 7 bases. J lost 4 bases, V lost 0 bases, and 9 bases had no gene match. Germline V gene sequence: CDR1 SQVTM, CDR2 ANQGSEA. CDR3 length: 15 amino acids. DNA for the CDR3: TGCAGCGTTGAAGACGGCAGGGGGATACCTTACGAGCAGTACTTC. Protein product: CSVEDGRGIPYEQYF.

This rearrangement joins TRBV18 to TRBJ1-1; D unresolved. The CDR3 runs to 13 residues. The germline gives CDR1 KGHSH, CDR2 LQKENI. Deletions cut 3 bases from V and 3 bases from J, with 8 bases between. The CDR3 DNA reads as TGTGCCAGCTCACCCTGGGCCGACACTGAAGCTTTCTTT. Translated: CASSPWADTEAFF.

This clone has a single count. The gene calls are TRBV2 and TRBJ1-2; no definite D call. The CDR3 spans 13 residues. CDR1 is SNHLY, CDR2 FYNNEI, per germline. The V and J ends lost 4 bases and 8 bases respectively, with 14 bases between them. This CDR3 reads CASSVFPRKGYTF. Written as DNA, the CDR3 is TGTGCCAGCAGTGTCTTCCCCAGGAAAGGCTACACCTTC.